This is a list of T cell receptor beta chains from one sample in a study of blood T cell repertoires in COVID-19. Produced via immunoSEQ multiplex PCR; TCRdb's table is partial and in-frame only. The sample holds roughly 150,000 clones, more than 75% seen once. Specimen: peripheral blood. Every receptor here comes from a man aged 55 to 70 with active or convalescent COVID-19. CDR3s include the opening cysteine and the closing phenylalanine or tryptophan. Fields, in order: V gene, D gene, CDR3 length, J gene, clone size, CDR3 DNA, CDR3 protein. D genes are given only for firm matches. Only some rows state a clone size, as once, few, many or a class for expanded clones.

>TRBV14|-|12|TRBJ2-7|-
TGTGCCAGCAGCCAACAGGCGTACGAGCAGTACTTC
CASSQQAYEQYF
>TRBV10-3|TRBD1|15|TRBJ1-5|-
TGTGCCACCAGAGTGGTACAGGGGCAGGATCAGCCCCAGCATTTT
CATRVVQGQDQPQHF
>TRBV4-2|-|14|TRBJ1-2|-
TGTGCCAGCAGCCAAGATGAAGCTGCTTATGGCTACACCTTC
CASSQDEAAYGYTF
>TRBV6-5|TRBD1|12|TRBJ1-2|-
TGTGCCAGCACCCCGACAGGGGATGGCTACACCTTC
CASTPTGDGYTF
>TRBV4-1|-|15|TRBJ1-5|-
TGCGCCAGCAGCCAGCGGGGGGCGAGCAATCAGCCCCAGCATTTT
CASSQRGASNQPQHF
>TRBV29-1|TRBD2|13|TRBJ2-3|-
TGCAGCGCCGAGACTAGCGGGAGCGATACGCAGTATTTT
CSAETSGSDTQYF
>TRBV7-8|TRBD1|16|TRBJ1-6|once
TGTGCCAGCAGCTCTCAGACAGGGGTCAATAATTCACCCCTCCACTTT
CASSSQTGVNNSPLHF
>TRBV2|TRBD1|13|TRBJ1-1|-
TGTGCCTCAGCGACAGGGGCGAACACTGAAGCTTTCTTT
CASATGANTEAFF
>TRBV2|-|15|TRBJ1-2|-
TGTGCCAGCAAAGAAGGGGATAGGTTTAACTATGGCTACACCTTC
CASKEGDRFNYGYTF
>TRBV7-9|-|13|TRBJ1-2|-
TGTGCCAGCAGCTTGGACAGTCTCTATGGCTACACCTTC
CASSLDSLYGYTF
>TRBV5-4|-|16|TRBJ2-2|-
TGTGCTACCGGAACGGGGGGCAGGAGCGACACCGGGGAGCTGTTTTTT
CATGTGGRSDTGELFF
>TRBV11-2|-|14|TRBJ1-1|-
TGTGCCAGCAGCTTAGTGAGGGGAGGGGCGGAAGCTTTCTTT
CASSLVRGGAEAFF
>TRBV9|TRBD1|16|TRBJ1-6|-
TGTGCCAGCAGCGACCGACCGGGACAGGGGGCCTCACCCCTCCACTTT
CASSDRPGQGASPLHF
>TRBV4-2|-|14|TRBJ2-7|-
TGTGCCAGCAGCCGGACAGACCGATCCCACGAGCAGTACTTC
CASSRTDRSHEQYF
>TRBV19|-|14|TRBJ1-5|-
TGTGCCAGTTTGTCGGGTCAATACGCCCAGCCCCAGCATTTT
CASLSGQYAQPQHF
>TRBV6-5|-|11|TRBJ1-2|-
TGTGCCAGCAGTTCCCTCAGGGGCTACACCTTC
CASSSLRGYTF
>TRBV14|TRBD1|15|TRBJ1-2|-
TGTGCCAGCAGCCGCACCTGGGGGACAGGGGGCGGCTACACCTTC
CASSRTWGTGGGYTF
>TRBV24-1|-|15|TRBJ1-5|once
TGTGCCACCAGTGATTCCCGGACAGACAATCAGCCCCAGCATTTT
CATSDSRTDNQPQHF
>TRBV6-5|-|14|TRBJ1-1|once
TGTGCCAGCAGTTTCAGGGTGGCGAACACTGAAGCTTTCTTT
CASSFRVANTEAFF
>TRBV18|TRBD1|14|TRBJ2-2|-
TGTGCCAGCTCACCCGGACAGGTCACCGGGGAGCTGTTTTTT
CASSPGQVTGELFF
>TRBV19|TRBD2|16|TRBJ2-3|-
TGTGCCAGTAGTTCGGGCGGGGGGATCCGCACAGATACGCAGTATTTT
CASSSGGGIRTDTQYF
>TRBV5-6|-|16|TRBJ2-3|-
TGTGCCAGCAGCTTGGTCGGGAGTGACCTCACAGATACGCAGTATTTT
CASSLVGSDLTDTQYF
>TRBV7-8|TRBD1|16|TRBJ1-1|-
TGTGCCAGCAGCTTAAGAACCGGGACAGGGGACACTGAAGCTTTCTTT
CASSLRTGTGDTEAFF
>TRBV4-2|TRBD2|20|TRBJ2-5|-
TGTGCCAGCAGCCAAGGAGAACCGGGACTAGCGGGTCCTACCCAAGAGACCCAGTACTTC
CASSQGEPGLAGPTQETQYF
>TRBV23-1|TRBD1|17|TRBJ2-7|-
TGCGCCAGCAGTCAAGGGACAGGCGGACCTCGCTCCTACGAGCAGTACTTC
CASSQGTGGPRSYEQYF
>TRBV2|TRBD2|16|TRBJ2-3|-
TGTGCCAGCAGTGCCGGACTAGCGGGGTTCTATAATACGCAGTATTTT
CASSAGLAGFYNTQYF
>TRBV11-3|TRBD1|14|TRBJ2-7|few
TGTGCCAGCAGCTCTAGGACAGGGGGCGAGGAGCAGTACTTC
CASSSRTGGEEQYF
>TRBV7-9|-|15|TRBJ2-1|-
TGTGCCAGCAGCCGAGGGCCCCAGGGGTGGTATGAGCAGTTCTTC
CASSRGPQGWYEQFF